The 9 T cell receptor beta chains in this list originate from one sample, sequenced in a study of STAT5B mutations in CD4+ large granular lymphocyte leukemia. TCRdb's table, derived via immunoSEQ multiplex PCR, lists solely in-frame clones and lacks some. Here the sample spans around 27,000 clones, about 81% being singletons. Sequences were obtained from CD4+ T cells from blood buffy coats. These receptors were taken from a human donor in good health.

The chain is built from TRBV7-6 and TRBJ2-3, with 9 bases that match TRBD2. The V gene's germline CDR1 is SGHVS and CDR2 FNYEAQ. The V gene end was trimmed by 5 bases and the J gene end by 2 bases; junction bases not matched to a gene: 8. The CDR3 extends over 16 amino acids. The CDR3 DNA reads as TGTGCCAGCAGCCGGATGATAGCGGGAGCCACAGATACGCAGTATTTT. It encodes CASSRMIAGATDTQYF.

In nucleotides, the CDR3 is TGCGCCAGCAGCCAAGACAGGGGGCGAAGCTCTGGAAACACCATATATTTT. Translation gives CASSQDRGRSSGNTIYF. This chain links TRBV4-1 with TRBJ1-3; 8 bases align to TRBD1. Germline values: CDR1 MGHRA, CDR2 YSYEKL. This CDR3 has 17 residues. V trimming: 0 bases; J trimming: 0 bases; junction bases outside the gene matches: 4.

The chain recombines TRBV4-3 with TRBJ1-2; weak D call: TRBD1 (5 bases). V was clipped by 1 base and J by 4 bases, with 13 bases between them. The CDR3 spans 15 residues. Per the germline V gene, CDR1 is LGHNA and CDR2 is YSLEER. As DNA, the CDR3 is TGCGCCAGCAGCCAAGTTTTAGGGGTCGGCTATGGCTACACCTTC. Its translation is CASSQVLGVGYGYTF.

The chain joins TRBV2 to TRBJ1-1, with TRBD1 as a possible D gene (5 bases). There are 11 residues in the CDR3. The germline gives CDR1 SNHLY, CDR2 FYNNEI. The ends were cut back, 7 bases at V and 8 bases at J, with 11 bases in the middle. The CDR3 DNA follows: TGTGCCAGCACTGTCGACAGCGAAGCTTTCTTT. It specifies CASTVDSEAFF.

J is TRBJ1-1 and V is TRBV27; 7 bases line up with TRBD1. The CDR3 consists of 13 residues. Per germline, CDR1 MNHEY and CDR2 SMNVEV (reference sequence). The ends lost 2 bases at V and 4 bases at J; junction bases unmatched: 1. CDR3 in amino acids: CASSLAGGTEAFF. In DNA form, the CDR3 reads TGTGCCAGCAGTTTAGCAGGGGGCACTGAAGCTTTCTTT.

In this sample, this clone turned up a few times. The chain uses TRBV4-2 and TRBJ2-5; D tentatively reads TRBD1 or TRBD2 (5 bases each). Trimming took off 0 bases at V and 1 base at J, with 15 bases between the two ends. CDR1 is LGHNA, CDR2 YNFKEQ, per germline. The CDR3 sequence is 17 residues long. The DNA of the CDR3 is TGTGCCAGCAGCCAAGATATCGGCTCGGGGCTCCAAGAGACCCAGTACTTC. Translation: CASSQDIGSGLQETQYF.

V gene TRBV30 combines with J gene TRBJ2-5, with a weak D call TRBD2 (5 bases). The CDR3 extends over 15 amino acids. Trimming shortened V by 2 bases and J by 4 bases, and 17 bases separated the two germline ends. Germline V lookup: CDR1 GTSNPN, CDR2 SVGIG (reference sequence). The CDR3 sequence is CAWSSQGLAGETQYF. In DNA, the CDR3 is TGTGCCTGGAGTTCCCAAGGGCTAGCCGGAGAGACCCAGTACTTC.

The rearrangement joins TRBV7-6 to TRBJ1-1; D unclear. Per germline, CDR1 SGHVS and CDR2 FNYEAQ. This CDR3 has 17 amino acids. With 1 base removed from V and 0 bases from J, the gap between germline ends came to 15 bases. The CDR3 protein is CASSLVTREFMNTEAFF. The DNA for the CDR3 is TGTGCCAGCAGCTTAGTAACTAGGGAATTCATGAACACTGAAGCTTTCTTT.

This chain connects TRBV5-1 to TRBJ1-2; D not resolved. The CDR3 covers 14 residues. CDR1 is SGHRS and CDR2 is YFSETQ in the germline V gene. With 0 bases removed from V and 2 bases from J, the gap between germline ends came to 8 bases. As DNA, the CDR3 is TGCGCCAGCAGCTTGGATGGCAGAAACTATGGCTACACCTTC. It yields the protein CASSLDGRNYGYTF.